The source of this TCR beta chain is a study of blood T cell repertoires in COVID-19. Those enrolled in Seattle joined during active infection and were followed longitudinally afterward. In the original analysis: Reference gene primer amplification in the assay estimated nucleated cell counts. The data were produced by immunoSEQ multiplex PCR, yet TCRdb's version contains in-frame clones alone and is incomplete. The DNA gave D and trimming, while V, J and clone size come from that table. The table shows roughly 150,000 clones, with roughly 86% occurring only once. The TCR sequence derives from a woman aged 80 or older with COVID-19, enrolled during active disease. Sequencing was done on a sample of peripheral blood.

The DNA of the CDR3 is TGTGCCAGCAGTTACTTCCGACAGAACCTTAACTATGGCTACACCTTC. Amino acid sequence: CASSYFRQNLNYGYTF. The chain couples TRBV6-2 or TRBV6-3 to TRBJ1-2; tentative D call: TRBD1 (5 bases). This CDR3 is 16 amino acids long. CDR1 and CDR2 from the germline V gene are MNHEY and SVGEGT. V was trimmed by 1 base and J by 1 base, leaving 13 bases between them.